This T cell receptor beta chain was captured in a study of control samples from healthy donors and cancer patients (dated by TCRdb to about 2020). Libraries were constructed by the immunoSEQ multiplex PCR assay. As stored in TCRdb, this immuneACCESS dataset retains in-frame rearrangements with V and J assigned. A fraction of the clones does not appear; measured against another copy, unresolved V genes explain less than half of the discrepancy, and the remainder lacks a known reason. The sample profile shows 12,000 to 15,000 clones; roughly 80% of them were found once. The top ten hold roughly 15% of the sample. The sample holds a few counts of this clone. The specificity of this receptor is unknown. Base qualities are not at hand, and no much larger clone is one base apart. Trimming removed 5 bases from V and 2 bases from J; the gene matches leave 9 bases unexplained. CDR1 SEHNR and CDR2 FQNEAQ are derived from the germline V gene (reference sequence). There are 16 amino acids in the CDR3, from cysteine to phenylalanine inclusive. Only the CDR3 part of the read is kept: 48 bases, read in frame from the first base.

This receptor was identified in a female donor with lung cancer. This chain is built from TRBV7-9 and TRBJ1-5, with TRBD1 identical over 7 junction bases. Source material: formalin-fixed, paraffin-embedded tissue. The DNA is TGTGCCAGCAGCACAGCGAGAGGGGGCGGCAATCAGCCCCAGCATTTT. Protein translation: CASSTARGGGNQPQHF.